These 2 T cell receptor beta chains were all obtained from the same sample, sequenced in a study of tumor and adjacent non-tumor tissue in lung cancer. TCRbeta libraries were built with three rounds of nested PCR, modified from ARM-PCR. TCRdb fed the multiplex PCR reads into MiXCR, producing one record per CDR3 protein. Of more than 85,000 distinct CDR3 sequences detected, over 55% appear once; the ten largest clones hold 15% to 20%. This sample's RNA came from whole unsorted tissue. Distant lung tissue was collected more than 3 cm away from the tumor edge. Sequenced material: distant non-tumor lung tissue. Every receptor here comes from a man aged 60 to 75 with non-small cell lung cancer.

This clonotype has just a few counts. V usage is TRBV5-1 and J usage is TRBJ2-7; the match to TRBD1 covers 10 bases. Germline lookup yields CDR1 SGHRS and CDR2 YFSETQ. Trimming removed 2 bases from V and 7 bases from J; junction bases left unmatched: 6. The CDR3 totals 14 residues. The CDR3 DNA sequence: TGCGCCAGCAGCTTCCGGGACAGGGGTCAGGAGCAGTACTTC. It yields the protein CASSFRDRGQEQYF.

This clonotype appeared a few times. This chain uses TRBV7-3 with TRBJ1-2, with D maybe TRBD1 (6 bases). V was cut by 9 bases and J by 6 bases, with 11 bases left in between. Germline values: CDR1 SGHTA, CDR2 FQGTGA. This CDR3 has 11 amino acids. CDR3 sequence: CASTGFHGYTF. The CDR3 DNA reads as TGTGCCAGTACAGGGTTCCATGGCTACACCTTC.